Listed here are 14 T cell receptor beta chains from one sample, sequenced in a study of T cell responses to AZD1222 COVID-19 vaccine. Here immunoSEQ multiplex PCR was the method, and the copy in TCRdb shows in-frame clones only, minus some. There are 110,000 or so clones in the sample; 86% occur only once, and over 2.5% lies in the top ten. The sequencing here drew on peripheral blood, taken 28 days after the second AZD1222 dose. Receptors originate from an adult who received the AZD1222 COVID-19 vaccine.

The V gene is TRBV7-2, the J gene TRBJ2-5; a weak D match, TRBD2 (5 bases). The length of the CDR3 is 13 residues. Germline V CDR1 and CDR2: SGHTA, FQGNSA. Between the trimmed V and J ends, which lost 4 bases and 4 bases, there was a span of 10 bases. CDR3 sequence (DNA): TGTGCCAGCAGCTCGACACTAGGAGAGACCCAGTACTTC. Protein: CASSSTLGETQYF.

The J gene is TRBJ1-3, the V gene TRBV2; the D is unclear. Germline values: CDR1 SNHLY, CDR2 FYNNEI. The CDR3 covers 12 residues. The V end lost 8 bases, the J end lost 4 bases, and 9 bases lay between the germline ends. CDR3 protein: CASCTTGNTIYF. The CDR3 nucleotides read TGTGCCAGCTGCACTACAGGAAACACCATATATTTT.

This clone was found a few times. CDR3 loop: CASRQTDSNQPQHF. As DNA, the CDR3 is TGTGCAAGTCGCCAGACAGATAGCAATCAGCCCCAGCATTTT. The chain joins TRBV12-2 to TRBJ1-5; TRBD1 is taken as the D call from the table, unchecked against the DNA. TRBV12-2 constitutes a pseudogene. The CDR3 sequence is 14 residues long.

This chain uses TRBV7-2 with TRBJ2-7; D possibly corresponds to TRBD1 (8 bases). CDR3 size: 15 residues. CDR1 and CDR2 (germline): SGHTA, FQGNSA. V was pared by 3 bases and J by 7 bases, with 19 bases between. For the CDR3, the DNA is TGTGCCAGCAGCTTGCCGGACAGGGAGGGTGGAGAGCAGTACTTC. It is translated as CASSLPDREGGEQYF.

The chain links TRBV9 to TRBJ1-6, with D possibly being TRBD1 (5 bases). Trimming pared 3 bases from V and 5 bases from J, leaving 12 bases between. The germline V gene has CDR1 SGDLS and CDR2 YYNGEE. This CDR3 contains 15 residues. CDR3 DNA sequence: TGTGCCAGCAGCGACGCCGGGACGGATAATTCACCCCTCCACTTT. It yields the protein CASSDAGTDNSPLHF. The full variable domain, rest sourced from reference TRBV9 and TRBJ1-6, is DSGVTQTPKHLITATGQRVTLRCSPRSGDLSVYWYQQSLDQGLQFLIQYYNGEERAKGNILERFSAQQFPDLHSELNLSSLELGDSALYFCASSDAGTDNSPLHFGNGTRLTVT.

This chain connects TRBV5-3 to TRBJ2-3; D remains ambiguous. TRBV5-3 is marked as an open reading frame, function uncertain. The CDR3 length is 11 residues. V lost 5 bases to trimming and J lost 1 base, with 2 bases between them. The CDR3 here is CARRRTDTQYF. The CDR3 bases are TGTGCCAGAAGGCGCACAGATACGCAGTATTTT.

This clone has just a few counts. The chain has TRBV4-2 and TRBJ1-1; the D is unclear. The CDR3 covers 13 residues. Per germline, CDR1 LGHNA and CDR2 YNFKEQ. Deletions cut 1 base from V and 1 base from J, with 4 bases between. The CDR3 protein is CASSQVRNTEAFF. CDR3 DNA: TGTGCCAGCAGCCAAGTCCGGAACACTGAAGCTTTCTTT.

The chain has TRBV3-1 (or the pseudogene TRBV3-2) and TRBJ1-4; D is ambiguous. Trimming stripped 4 bases from V and 12 bases from J, with 15 bases between. CDR3 length equals 13 residues. The germline CDR1 and CDR2 sequences are LGHDT and YNNKEL (reference sequence). CDR3: CASSRSPSAELFF. CDR3 nucleotide sequence: TGTGCCAGCAGCCGATCCCCGTCGGCGGAACTGTTTTTT.

The chain links TRBV19 to TRBJ2-1; no firm D call. This CDR3 is 13 amino acids long. Germline CDR1 reads LNHDA; CDR2 reads SQIVND (reference sequence). V was cut by 7 bases and J by 0 bases, with 7 bases left in between. CDR3 region: CASIGSSYNEQFF. The CDR3 region has the DNA TGTGCCAGTATAGGAAGCTCCTACAATGAGCAGTTCTTC.

The V and J genes are TRBV19 and TRBJ2-1; TRBD2 agrees at 10 bases. From germline, CDR1 is LNHDA and CDR2 SQIVND (reference sequence). The CDR3 contains 15 residues. After removal of 9 bases from V and 6 bases from J, the junction contained 11 bases not matched to a gene. CDR3 region: CASRQLAGLANEQFF. The DNA for the CDR3 is TGTGCCAGCCGACAACTAGCGGGGTTGGCCAATGAGCAGTTCTTC.

V gene TRBV3-1 (or the pseudogene TRBV3-2) combines with J gene TRBJ2-7, with 8 nucleotides matching TRBD1. CDR3 length equals 16 residues. CDR1 LGHDT and CDR2 YNNKEL come from the germline V gene (reference sequence). After removal of 4 bases from V and 5 bases from J, the junction contained 13 bases not matched to a gene. The CDR3 loop reads CASSPRGGQGRNEQYF. DNA for the CDR3: TGTGCCAGCAGCCCCCGAGGAGGACAGGGTAGGAACGAGCAGTACTTC.

V gene TRBV11-2 combines with J gene TRBJ1-1, with D hard to call. Germline CDR1 SGHAT, CDR2 FQNNGV. The V end lost 0 bases, the J end lost 6 bases, and 11 bases lay between the germline ends. The length of the CDR3 is 14 residues. In DNA form, the CDR3 reads TGTGCCAGCAGCTTAGACGGGGATTGGGCTGAAGCTTTCTTT. Translating it yields CASSLDGDWAEAFF.

The chain couples TRBV19 to TRBJ1-1; perhaps TRBD1 as D (5 bases). This CDR3 is 15 amino acids long. V lost 4 bases to trimming and J lost 0 bases, with 12 bases between them. The germline gives CDR1 LNHDA, CDR2 SQIVND (reference sequence). The CDR3, as DNA: TGTGCCAGTAGTACGGGGACGGGAATGAACACTGAAGCTTTCTTT. Encoded protein: CASSTGTGMNTEAFF.

V gene TRBV5-6 combines with J gene TRBJ1-5, with TRBD1 matching over 7 bases. In germline, CDR1 is SGHDT, CDR2 YYEEEE. J lost 0 bases, V lost 4 bases, and 7 bases had no gene match. This CDR3 has 16 amino acids. The CDR3 region is CASSPWDSHSNQPQHF. In DNA form, the CDR3 reads TGTGCCAGCAGCCCCTGGGACAGTCATAGCAATCAGCCCCAGCATTTT.